These T cell receptor beta chains were read from a single sample in a study of persistence of HIV-infected CD4 T cells. Assay: immunoSEQ multiplex PCR; the TCRdb copy retains only in-frame clones and omits some. The sample includes about 50,000 clones, around 80% of them seen just once. These receptors lack a known antigen. Material: CD4+ T cells sorted from PBMCs after approximately 19-hour stimulation, obtained from a patient who received antiretroviral therapy. These receptors were collected from an adult man with HIV who was CMV-seropositive. CDR3s include the opening cysteine and the closing phenylalanine or tryptophan. D genes are given only for firm matches. Clone size is shown for a subset of rows, as once, few, many or a class of expanded clone.

CDR3aa,CDR3nt,abundance,v_gene,d_gene,j_gene
CARSLAKKTRPQITQYF,TGTGCCAGAAGCTTGGCCAAGAAGACGCGGCCACAGATTACGCAGTATTTT,.,TRBV5-3,.,TRBJ2-3
CASSLRTSPEQFF,TGTGCCAGCAGCTTAAGGACTAGCCCAGAGCAGTTCTTC,.,TRBV7-3,TRBD2,TRBJ2-1
CASSSLGTSGRIYEQYF,TGTGCCAGCAGCTCACTTGGGACTAGCGGGAGGATCTACGAGCAGTACTTC,.,TRBV7-9,TRBD2,TRBJ2-7
CASKAGRADTQYF,TGTGCCAGCAAGGCGGGGAGAGCAGATACGCAGTATTTT,.,TRBV6-5,.,TRBJ2-3
CAWSPVGGANVLTF,TGTGCCTGGAGCCCGGTTGGGGGGGCCAACGTCCTGACTTTC,.,TRBV30,.,TRBJ2-6
CAINPTGGNEQFF,TGTGCCATCAACCCCACAGGGGGCAATGAGCAGTTCTTC,.,TRBV10-3,TRBD1,TRBJ2-1
CASSLVTAGQPQHF,TGTGCCAGCAGTTTGGTGACAGCGGGTCAGCCCCAGCATTTT,few,TRBV6-6,.,TRBJ1-5
CASSQDRAKQFF,TGTGCCAGCAGCCAAGATCGGGCTAAGCAGTTCTTC,.,TRBV3-1/TRBV3-2,.,TRBJ2-1
CASSEMVAAGYEQYF,TGTGCCAGCAGTGAAATGGTGGCGGCTGGGTACGAGCAGTACTTC,.,TRBV6-1,.,TRBJ2-7
CASSVEQTSNQPQHF,TGTGCCAGCAGTGTAGAACAGACTAGCAATCAGCCCCAGCATTTT,.,TRBV2,.,TRBJ1-5
CASSGSPTSGYTF,TGTGCCAGCTCAGGGAGCCCCACTTCTGGCTACACCTTC,.,TRBV12-3/TRBV12-4,.,TRBJ1-2
CAAEIASEQFF,TGTGCCGCGGAGATCGCGAGTGAGCAGTTCTTC,.,TRBV6-5,.,TRBJ2-1
CAISEKWELFF,TGTGCCATCAGTGAAAAATGGGAGCTGTTTTTT,.,TRBV10-3,.,TRBJ2-2
CAISDIGGTSSYNEQFF,TGTGCCATCAGTGATATCGGGGGGACCTCCTCCTACAATGAGCAGTTCTTC,.,TRBV10-3,TRBD2,TRBJ2-1
CASSLVPGGAGANVLTF,TGCGCCAGCAGCTTGGTCCCCGGGGGGGCTGGGGCCAACGTCCTGACTTTC,.,TRBV5-1,TRBD2,TRBJ2-6
CAWISRDLTYEQYF,TGTGCCTGGATTTCCCGGGACTTAACCTACGAGCAGTACTTC,few,TRBV30,.,TRBJ2-7
CAWSVGSSGSYNEQFF,TGTGCCTGGAGTGTAGGTAGTAGCGGCTCCTACAATGAGCAGTTCTTC,.,TRBV30,.,TRBJ2-1
CASSLVGGSGYTF,TGTGCCAGCAGCTTAGTAGGGGGCTCTGGCTACACCTTC,.,TRBV7-9,TRBD1,TRBJ1-2
CASSLGQGAVSETQYF,TGCGCCAGCAGCTTGGGACAGGGGGCGGTTTCGGAGACCCAGTACTTC,few,TRBV5-1,TRBD1,TRBJ2-5
CASSLEGANSGNTIYF,TGTGCCAGCAGCTTAGAAGGAGCCAACTCTGGAAACACCATATATTTT,once,TRBV11-2,.,TRBJ1-3
CASSPPTQTGTEAFF,TGTGCCAGCAGCCCACCGACCCAAACCGGCACTGAAGCTTTCTTT,.,TRBV7-8,.,TRBJ1-1
CAWSPRGLQGSSPLHF,TGTGCCTGGAGTCCTAGGGGGTTACAGGGGAGTTCACCCCTCCACTTT,once,TRBV30,TRBD1,TRBJ1-6
CSARTGSSTEAFF,TGCAGCGCCCGGACAGGGTCGAGCACTGAAGCTTTCTTT,.,TRBV29-1,TRBD1,TRBJ1-1
CASSNKANTGELFF,TGTGCCAGTAGTAATAAGGCTAACACCGGGGAGCTGTTTTTT,once,TRBV19,.,TRBJ2-2
CASSQRTGVGTEAFF,TGTGCCAGCAGCCAAAGGACAGGGGTGGGCACTGAAGCTTTCTTT,.,TRBV5-8,TRBD1,TRBJ1-1
CASSPPAGVTGELFF,TGTGCCAGCTCACCACCGGCAGGGGTCACCGGGGAGCTGTTTTTT,.,TRBV18,.,TRBJ2-2
CASSYSRGPPPHEQYF,TGTGCCAGCAGTTACTCACGGGGGCCACCTCCCCACGAGCAGTACTTC,.,TRBV6-5,.,TRBJ2-7
CASSRGLKSSYNSPLHF,TGTGCCAGCAGCCGGGGACTGAAGAGCTCCTATAATTCACCCCTCCACTTT,.,TRBV3-1/TRBV3-2,.,TRBJ1-6